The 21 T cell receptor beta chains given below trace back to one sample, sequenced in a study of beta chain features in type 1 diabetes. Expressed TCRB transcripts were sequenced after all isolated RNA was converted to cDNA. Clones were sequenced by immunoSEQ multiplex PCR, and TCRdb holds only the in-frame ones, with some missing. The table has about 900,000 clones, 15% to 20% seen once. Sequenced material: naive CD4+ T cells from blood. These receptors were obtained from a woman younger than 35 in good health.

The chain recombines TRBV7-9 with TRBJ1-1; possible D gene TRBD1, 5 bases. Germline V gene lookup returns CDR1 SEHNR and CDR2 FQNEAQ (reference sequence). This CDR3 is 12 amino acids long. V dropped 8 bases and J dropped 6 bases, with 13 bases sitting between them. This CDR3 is CASRTRGSEAFF. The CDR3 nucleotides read TGTGCCAGCCGAACTCGGGGGTCTGAAGCTTTCTTT. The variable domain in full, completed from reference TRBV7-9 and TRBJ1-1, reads DTGVSQNPRHKITKRGQNVTFRCDPISEHNRLYWYRQTLGQGPEFLTYFQNEAQLEKSRLLSDRFSAERPKGSFSTLEIQRTEQGDSAMYLCASRTRGSEAFFGQGTRLTVV.

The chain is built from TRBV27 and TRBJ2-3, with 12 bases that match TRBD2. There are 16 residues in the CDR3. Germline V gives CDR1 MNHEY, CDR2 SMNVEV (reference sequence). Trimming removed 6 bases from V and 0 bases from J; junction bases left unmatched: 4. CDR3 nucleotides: TGTGCCAGCAGGGCTAGCGGGAGGGTTAGCACAGATACGCAGTATTTT. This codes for CASRASGRVSTDTQYF.

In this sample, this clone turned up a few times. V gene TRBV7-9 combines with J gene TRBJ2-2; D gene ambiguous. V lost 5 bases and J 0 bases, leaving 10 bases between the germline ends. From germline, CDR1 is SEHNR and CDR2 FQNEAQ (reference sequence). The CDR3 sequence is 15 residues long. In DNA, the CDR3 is TGTGCCAGCAGCCCGCCTGGGCCGAACACCGGGGAGCTGTTTTTT. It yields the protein CASSPPGPNTGELFF.

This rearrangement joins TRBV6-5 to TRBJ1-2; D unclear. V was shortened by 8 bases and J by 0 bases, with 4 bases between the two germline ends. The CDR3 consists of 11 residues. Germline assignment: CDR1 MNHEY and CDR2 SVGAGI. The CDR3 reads CASGSNYGYTF. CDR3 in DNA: TGTGCCAGCGGGTCTAACTATGGCTACACCTTC.

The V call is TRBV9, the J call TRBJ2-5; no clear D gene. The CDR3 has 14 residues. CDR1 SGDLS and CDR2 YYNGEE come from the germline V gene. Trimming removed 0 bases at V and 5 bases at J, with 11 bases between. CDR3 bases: TGTGCCAGCAGCGTAGCGGGCCGGGCTGAGACCCAGTACTTC. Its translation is CASSVAGRAETQYF.

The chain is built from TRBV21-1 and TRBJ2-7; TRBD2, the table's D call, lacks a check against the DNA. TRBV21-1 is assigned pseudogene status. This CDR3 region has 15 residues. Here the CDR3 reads CASSKKVAGGGEQYF. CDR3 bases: TGTGCCAGCAGCAAAAAGGTAGCGGGAGGAGGGGAGCAGTACTTC.

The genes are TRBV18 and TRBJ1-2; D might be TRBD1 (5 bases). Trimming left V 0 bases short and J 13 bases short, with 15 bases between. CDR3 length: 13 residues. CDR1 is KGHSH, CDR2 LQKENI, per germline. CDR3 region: CASSPPGTPKTTF. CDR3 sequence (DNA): TGTGCCAGCTCACCACCGGGGACGCCTAAGACCACCTTC. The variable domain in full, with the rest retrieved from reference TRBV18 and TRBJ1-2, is NAGVMQNPRHLVRRRGQEARLRCSPMKGHSHVYWYRQLPEEGLKFMVYLQKENIIDESGMPKERFSAEFPKEGPSILRIQQVVRGDSAAYFCASSPPGTPKTTFGSGTRLTVV.

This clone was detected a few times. The CDR3 reads CASSVETSGLNEQFF. The DNA for the CDR3 is TGTGCCAGCAGCGTAGAGACTAGCGGACTCAATGAGCAGTTCTTC. The V call is TRBV9, the J call TRBJ2-1; 9 nucleotides align to TRBD2. Germline CDR1 and CDR2: SGDLS and YYNGEE. This CDR3 spans 15 amino acids. J gave up 6 bases and V 0 bases, and 4 bases lay outside the gene matches. Filled out from reference TRBV9 and TRBJ2-1, the complete variable domain reads DSGVTQTPKHLITATGQRVTLRCSPRSGDLSVYWYQQSLDQGLQFLIQYYNGEERAKGNILERFSAQQFPDLHSELNLSSLELGDSALYFCASSVETSGLNEQFFGPGTRLTVL.

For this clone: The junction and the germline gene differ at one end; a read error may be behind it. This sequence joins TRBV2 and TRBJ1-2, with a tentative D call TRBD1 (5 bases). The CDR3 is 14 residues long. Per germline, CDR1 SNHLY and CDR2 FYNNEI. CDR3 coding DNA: TGTGCCAACAGTGTAAGGCAGGGAGCCGGTGGCTACACCTTC. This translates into CANSVRQGAGGYTF. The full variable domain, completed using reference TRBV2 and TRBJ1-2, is EPEVTQTPSHQVTQMGQEVILRCVPISNHLYFYWYRQILGQKVEFLVSFYNNEISEKSEIFDDQFSVERPDGSNFTLKIRSTKLEDSAMYFCANSVRQGAGGYTFGSGTRLTVV.

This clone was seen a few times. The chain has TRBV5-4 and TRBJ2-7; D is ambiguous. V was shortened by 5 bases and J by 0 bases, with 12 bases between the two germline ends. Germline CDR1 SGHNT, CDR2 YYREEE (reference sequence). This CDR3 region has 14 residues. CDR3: CASSSASGSYEQYF. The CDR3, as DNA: TGTGCCAGCAGTTCGGCTTCAGGCTCCTACGAGCAGTACTTC.

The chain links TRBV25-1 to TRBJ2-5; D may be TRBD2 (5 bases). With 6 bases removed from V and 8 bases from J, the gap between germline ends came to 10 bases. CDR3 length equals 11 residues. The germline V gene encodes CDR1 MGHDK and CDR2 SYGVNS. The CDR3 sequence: CASRGAVTQYF. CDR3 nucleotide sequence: TGTGCCAGCAGGGGAGCGGTTACCCAGTACTTC. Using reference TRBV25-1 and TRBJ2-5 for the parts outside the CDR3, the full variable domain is EADIYQTPRYLVIGTGKKITLECSQTMGHDKMYWYQQDPGMELHLIHYSYGVNSTEKGDLSSESTVSRIRTEHFPLTLESARPSHTSQYLCASRGAVTQYFGPGTRLLVL.

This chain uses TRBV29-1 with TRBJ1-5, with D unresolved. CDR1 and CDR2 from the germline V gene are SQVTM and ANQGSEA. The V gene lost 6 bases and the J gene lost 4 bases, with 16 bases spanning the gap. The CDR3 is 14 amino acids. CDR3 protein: CSVSDEARNQPQHF. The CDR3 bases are TGCAGCGTCTCCGATGAGGCGAGGAATCAGCCCCAGCATTTT.

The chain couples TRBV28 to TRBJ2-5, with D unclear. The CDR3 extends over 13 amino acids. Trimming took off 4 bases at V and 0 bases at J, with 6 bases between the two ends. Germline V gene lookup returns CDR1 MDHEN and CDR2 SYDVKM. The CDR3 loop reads CASSWQDQETQYF. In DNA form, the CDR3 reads TGTGCCAGCAGTTGGCAGGACCAAGAGACCCAGTACTTC.

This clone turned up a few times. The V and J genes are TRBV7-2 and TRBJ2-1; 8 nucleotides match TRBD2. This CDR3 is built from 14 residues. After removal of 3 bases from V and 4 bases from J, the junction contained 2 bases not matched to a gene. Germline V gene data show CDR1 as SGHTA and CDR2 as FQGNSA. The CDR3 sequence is CASSFTSGYNEQFF. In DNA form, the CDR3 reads TGTGCCAGCAGCTTTACTAGCGGTTACAATGAGCAGTTCTTC.

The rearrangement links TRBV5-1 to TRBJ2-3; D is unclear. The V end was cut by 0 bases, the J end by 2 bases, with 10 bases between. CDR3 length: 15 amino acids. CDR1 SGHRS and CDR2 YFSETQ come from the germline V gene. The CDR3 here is CASSLVLTHTDTQYF. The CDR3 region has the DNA TGCGCCAGCAGCTTGGTTTTAACCCACACAGATACGCAGTATTTT.

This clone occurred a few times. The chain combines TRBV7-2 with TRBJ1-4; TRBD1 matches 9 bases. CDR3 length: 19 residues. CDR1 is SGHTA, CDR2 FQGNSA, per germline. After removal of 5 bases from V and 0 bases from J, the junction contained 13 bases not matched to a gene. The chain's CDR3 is CASSRVGTGRIATNEKLFF. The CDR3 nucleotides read TGTGCCAGCAGCCGAGTGGGGACAGGGAGGATTGCAACTAATGAAAAACTGTTTTTT.

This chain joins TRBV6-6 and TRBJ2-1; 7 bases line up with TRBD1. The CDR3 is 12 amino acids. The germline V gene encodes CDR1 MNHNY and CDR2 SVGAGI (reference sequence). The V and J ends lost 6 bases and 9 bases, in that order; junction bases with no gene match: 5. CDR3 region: CASRHQGVEQFF. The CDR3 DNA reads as TGTGCCAGCAGACACCAGGGGGTTGAGCAGTTCTTC.

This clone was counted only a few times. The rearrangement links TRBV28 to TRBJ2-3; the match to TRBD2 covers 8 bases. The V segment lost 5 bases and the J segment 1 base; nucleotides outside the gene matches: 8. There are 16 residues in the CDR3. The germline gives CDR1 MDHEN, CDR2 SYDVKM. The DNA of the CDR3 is TGTGCCAGCAGTCCCTCACGAGCGGGAGGCACAGATACGCAGTATTTT. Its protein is CASSPSRAGGTDTQYF.

The CDR3, as DNA: TGTGCCACCAGCGTCGATCGGGGGGCCCACGAGCAGTACTTC. As protein: CATSVDRGAHEQYF. The chain recombines TRBV15 with TRBJ2-7, with D perhaps matching TRBD2 (7 bases). CDR1 LNHNV and CDR2 YYDKDF come from the germline V gene (reference sequence). The ends were cut back, 5 bases at V and 5 bases at J, with 16 bases in the middle. The CDR3 is 14 residues long.

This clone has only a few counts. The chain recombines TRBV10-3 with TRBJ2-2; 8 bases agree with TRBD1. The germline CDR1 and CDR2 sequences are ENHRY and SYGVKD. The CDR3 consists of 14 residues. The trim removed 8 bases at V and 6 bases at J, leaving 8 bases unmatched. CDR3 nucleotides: TGTGCCATCGGAAAGAAACAGGGGGCCGGGGAGCTGTTTTTT. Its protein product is CAIGKKQGAGELFF.

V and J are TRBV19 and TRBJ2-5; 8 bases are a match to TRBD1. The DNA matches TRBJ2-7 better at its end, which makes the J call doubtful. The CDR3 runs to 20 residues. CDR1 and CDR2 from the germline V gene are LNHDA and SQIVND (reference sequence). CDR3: CASSIGAFRTGSFSIYEQYF. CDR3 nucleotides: TGTGCCAGTAGTATAGGGGCCTTCAGGACAGGGTCCTTCTCAATCTACGAGCAGTACTTC.